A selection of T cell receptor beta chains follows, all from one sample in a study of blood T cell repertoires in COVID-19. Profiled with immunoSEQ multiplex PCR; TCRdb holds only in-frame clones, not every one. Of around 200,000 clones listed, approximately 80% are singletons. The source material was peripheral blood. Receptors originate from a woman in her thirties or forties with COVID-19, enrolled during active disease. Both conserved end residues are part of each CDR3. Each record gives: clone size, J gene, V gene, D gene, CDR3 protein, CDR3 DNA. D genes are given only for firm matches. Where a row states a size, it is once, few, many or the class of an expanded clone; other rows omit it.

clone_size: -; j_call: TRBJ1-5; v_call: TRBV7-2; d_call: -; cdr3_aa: CASSLGGGRLSNQPQHF; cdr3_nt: TGTGCCAGCAGCTTGGGGGGGGGCAGACTTAGCAATCAGCCCCAGCATTTT
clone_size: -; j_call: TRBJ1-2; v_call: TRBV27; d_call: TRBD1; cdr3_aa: CASSSDRGRFNYGYTF; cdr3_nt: TGTGCCAGCAGCTCTGACAGGGGGCGATTCAACTATGGCTACACCTTC
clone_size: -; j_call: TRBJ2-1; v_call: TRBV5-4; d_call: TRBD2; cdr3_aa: CASSDGRGASTDEQFF; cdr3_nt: TGTGCCAGCAGCGATGGGCGGGGGGCATCTACGGATGAGCAGTTCTTC
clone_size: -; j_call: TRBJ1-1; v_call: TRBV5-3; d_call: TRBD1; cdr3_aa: CARSAGQDGAFF; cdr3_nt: TGTGCCAGAAGCGCGGGACAGGATGGAGCTTTCTTT
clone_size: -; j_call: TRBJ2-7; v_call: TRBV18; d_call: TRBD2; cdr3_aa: CASSDRGLAGNPYEQYF; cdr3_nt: TGTGCCAGCTCAGACAGGGGACTAGCGGGAAACCCCTACGAGCAGTACTTC
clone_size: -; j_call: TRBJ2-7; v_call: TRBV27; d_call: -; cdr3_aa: CASSLAGGRYEQYF; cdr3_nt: TGTGCCAGCAGTTTGGCAGGGGGGCGGTACGAGCAGTACTTC
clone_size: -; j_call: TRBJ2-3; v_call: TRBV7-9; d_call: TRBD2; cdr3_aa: CASSSGTSGGADTQYF; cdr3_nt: TGTGCCAGCAGCTCCGGGACTAGCGGGGGGGCAGATACGCAGTATTTT
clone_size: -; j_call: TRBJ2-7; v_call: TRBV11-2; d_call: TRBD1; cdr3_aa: CASSYGQGQYEQYF; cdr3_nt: TGTGCCAGCAGCTACGGACAGGGCCAATACGAGCAGTACTTC
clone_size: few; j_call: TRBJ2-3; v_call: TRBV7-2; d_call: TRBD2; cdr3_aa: CASSPGLAGGLASTDTQYF; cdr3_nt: TGTGCCAGCAGCCCGGGACTAGCGGGAGGGTTGGCTAGCACAGATACGCAGTATTTT
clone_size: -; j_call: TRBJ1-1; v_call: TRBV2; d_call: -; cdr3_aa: CASSEDAWGGEAFF; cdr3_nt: TGTGCCAGCAGTGAAGATGCTTGGGGGGGAGAAGCTTTCTTT
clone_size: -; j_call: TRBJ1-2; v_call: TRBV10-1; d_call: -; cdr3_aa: CASSESDTPMRYTF; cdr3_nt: TGCGCCAGCAGTGAGTCGGACACCCCTATGCGGTACACCTTC
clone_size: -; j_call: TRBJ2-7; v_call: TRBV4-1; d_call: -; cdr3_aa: CASRGDSYEQYF; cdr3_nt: TGCGCCAGCAGAGGGGACTCCTACGAGCAGTACTTC
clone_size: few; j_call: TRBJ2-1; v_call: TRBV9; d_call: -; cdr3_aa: CASSPLASDGEQFF; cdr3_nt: TGTGCCAGCAGCCCGCTGGCTAGCGATGGTGAGCAGTTCTTC
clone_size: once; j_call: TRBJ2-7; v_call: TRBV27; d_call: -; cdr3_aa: CATSGYRASEQYF; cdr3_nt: TGTGCCACCAGTGGGTACAGGGCCTCCGAGCAGTACTTC
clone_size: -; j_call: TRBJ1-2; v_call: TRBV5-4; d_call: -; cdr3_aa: CASRIGGAGQRPNYGYTF; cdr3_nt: TGTGCCAGCAGGATTGGGGGAGCAGGACAGCGGCCCAACTATGGCTACACCTTC
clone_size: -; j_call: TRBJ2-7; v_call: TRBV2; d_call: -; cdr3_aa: CASGSTLSYEQYF; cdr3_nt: TGTGCCAGCGGTTCGACACTCTCCTACGAGCAGTACTTC